Listed here are 27 T cell receptor beta chains from one sample, sequenced in a study of vaccination and CD4 T cells after COVID-19. The treatment was: roughly ten-day PBMC culture with coronavirus spike peptide pools or control peptides (ViraFEST assay). It was before the COVID-19 pandemic (2011-2018) that the unexposed donor's CD4+ T cells were collected. Their specific antigens are unknown. At the Johns Hopkins FTIC core, DNA taken from cultured CD4+ T cells was sequenced by way of the Oncomine TCR Beta short-read assay. A single record per CDR3 protein comes from TCRdb applying MiXCR to the PCR reads. Of approximately 4,600 distinct CDR3 sequences in the sample, around 50% were seen once. Sequenced input: CD4+ T cells from blood, cultured in vitro. These receptors all come from a human donor in good health.

As concerns this clonotype: Since no conserved phenylalanine or tryptophan closes the CDR3, a read error is the likely cause. The V call is TRBV6-5, the J call TRBJ1-5; D uncertain. This CDR3 has 13 residues. V was shortened by 0 bases and J by 9 bases, with 9 bases between the two germline ends. CDR1 is MNHEY, CDR2 SVGAGI, per germline. The CDR3 is CASSYSRPGPQHL. CDR3 DNA sequence: TGTGCCAGCAGTTACTCCAGGCCGGGGCCCCAGCATCTT.

The chain recombines TRBV10-3 with TRBJ2-1, with D possibly TRBD2 on 6 matching bases. Looked up from germline, CDR1 is ENHRY and CDR2 is SYGVKD. CDR3 size: 13 residues. The ends were cut back, 8 bases at V and 8 bases at J, with 16 bases in the middle. The CDR3 DNA follows: TGTGCCATCCACGGGGGACCCGGGGATGAGCAGTTCTTC. The encoded protein is CAIHGGPGDEQFF.

This clonotype has just a few counts. At one end the junction does not follow the germline gene, possibly because of a read error. This CDR3 reads CASRQGYTSPLHF. The CDR3 DNA is TGTGCCAGCAGACAGGGTTATACTTCACCCCTCCACTTT. This chain joins TRBV6-1 and TRBJ1-6; D is possibly TRBD1 (6 bases). The V gene's germline CDR1 is MNHNS and CDR2 SASEGT. The CDR3 consists of 13 residues.

In this sample, this clonotype turned up a few times. The V gene is TRBV19, the J gene TRBJ1-6, with D maybe TRBD1 (5 bases). Looked up from germline, CDR1 is LNHDA and CDR2 is SQIVND (reference sequence). This CDR3 contains 14 residues. With 3 bases removed from V and 10 bases from J, the gap between germline ends came to 13 bases. As DNA, the CDR3 is TGTGCCAGTAGTATCGACGGGAGGGACTCACCCCTCCACTTT. It specifies CASSIDGRDSPLHF.

As DNA, the CDR3 is TGTGCCAGCAGCCGGGGCTGGGGCACTGAAGCTTTCTTT. It codes for CASSRGWGTEAFF. The chain uses TRBV7-9 and TRBJ1-1, with D possibly being TRBD1 (5 bases). The CDR3 covers 13 residues. Germline V gene data show CDR1 as SEHNR and CDR2 as FQNEAQ (reference sequence). Trimming stripped 5 bases from V and 4 bases from J, with 11 bases between.

The V call is TRBV6-2 or TRBV6-3, the J call TRBJ2-5; TRBD2 matches 12 bases. Germline CDR1 is MNHEY and CDR2 is SVGEGT. This CDR3 comprises 17 residues. V was pared by 2 bases and J by 6 bases, with 10 bases of the junction left unmatched. The CDR3 spells CASSYSRHTSGRKTQYF. DNA of the CDR3: TGTGCCAGCAGTTACAGCCGCCATACTAGCGGGAGGAAGACCCAGTACTTC.

This clonotype was recorded a few times. This chain connects TRBV15 to TRBJ1-1; 7 bases match TRBD1. V lost 1 base and J lost 10; bases outside the gene matches: 6. Germline assignment: CDR1 LNHNV and CDR2 YYDKDF (reference sequence). The CDR3 runs to 13 residues. In DNA form, the CDR3 reads TGTGCCACCAGCAGAGGGACAGGCCGCGCAGCTTTCTTT. Translated, it gives CATSRGTGRAAFF.

This clonotype is a singleton in its sample. The V gene is TRBV19, the J gene TRBJ1-5, with D unclear. V lost 3 bases and J lost 2, with 11 bases in between. Looked up from germline, CDR1 is LNHDA and CDR2 is SQIVND (reference sequence). The CDR3 spans 15 residues. CDR3 nucleotides: TGTGCCAGTAGTATTCAGGCAGGCGGCAATCAGCCCCAGCATTTT. It codes for CASSIQAGGNQPQHF.

This clonotype occurred a few times. V gene TRBV20-1 combines with J gene TRBJ1-1; D is unclear. Per germline, CDR1 DFQATT and CDR2 SNEGSKA (reference sequence). The ends were cut back, 6 bases at V and 7 bases at J, with 9 bases in the middle. The CDR3 extends over 10 amino acids. This chain's CDR3 is CSANAVEAFF. DNA for the CDR3: TGCAGTGCCAACGCAGTTGAAGCTTTCTTT.

This chain connects TRBV20-1 to TRBJ2-1, with 11 bases aligning to TRBD2. Germline trimming cut 5 bases from V and 12 bases from J; bases unmatched to any gene: 12. The CDR3 is 14 residues long. Germline loops: CDR1 DFQATT, CDR2 SNEGSKA (reference sequence). The DNA of the CDR3 is TGCAGTGCTTCGATTAGCGGGGGGGCACGCGCGCAGTTCTTC. Protein sequence: CSASISGGARAQFF.

The table lists this clonotype with a few counts. The chain employs TRBV27 and TRBJ1-2; D gene ambiguous. V dropped 6 bases and J dropped 7 bases, with 21 bases sitting between them. The germline CDR1 and CDR2 sequences are MNHEY and SMNVEV (reference sequence). The CDR3 consists of 15 residues. CDR3 nucleotides: TGTGCCAGCAGACTGAATCAAGGAGGAGGGAGTGGCTACACCTTC. Translation: CASRLNQGGGSGYTF.

The chain carries TRBV27 and TRBJ2-5; possibly TRBD2 for D (6 bases). CDR1 is MNHEY and CDR2 is SMNVEV in the germline V gene (reference sequence). This CDR3 region has 15 residues. Trimming took 8 bases from V and 5 from J, leaving 21 bases between them. The CDR3, as DNA: TGTGCCAGCGGGCCATCGGGGGTAGGTCGGGAGACCCAGTACTTC. Residues: CASGPSGVGRETQYF.

This clonotype was seen a handful of times. The rearrangement links TRBV2 to TRBJ1-2, with D unclear. The CDR3 loop spans 12 amino acids. Per germline, CDR1 SNHLY and CDR2 FYNNEI. V lost 11 bases, J lost 3 bases, and 13 bases lay in between. The chain's CDR3 is CALPPRDYGYTF. The CDR3 DNA follows: TGTGCCCTACCCCCGCGTGACTATGGCTACACCTTC.

This rearrangement joins TRBV27 to TRBJ2-5; D uncertain. Germline lookup yields CDR1 MNHEY and CDR2 SMNVEV (reference sequence). Trimming took off 4 bases at V and 4 bases at J, with 13 bases between the two ends. The CDR3 has 14 residues. The CDR3 spells CASSYSLPGETQYF. Here the CDR3 DNA reads TGTGCCAGCAGTTATAGTTTACCGGGAGAGACCCAGTACTTC.

The chain has TRBV6-5 and TRBJ1-5; no definite D call. The V end lost 0 bases, the J end lost 4 bases, and 10 bases lay between the germline ends. The V gene's germline CDR1 is MNHEY and CDR2 SVGAGI. The CDR3 is 15 amino acids. CDR3 in amino acids: CASSYSRAVNQPQHF. As DNA, the CDR3 is TGTGCCAGCAGTTACTCGAGGGCTGTAAATCAGCCCCAGCATTTT.

This clonotype was observed a handful of times. The chain joins TRBV20-1 to TRBJ2-1; D gene ambiguous. The CDR3 has 14 amino acids. Per the germline V gene, CDR1 is DFQATT and CDR2 is SNEGSKA (reference sequence). Trimming removed 5 bases from V and 6 bases from J, with 17 bases in between. CDR3 nucleotide sequence: TGCAGTGCTGCCCTAGGCCTGAGAGCCAATGAGCAGTTCTTC. It translates to CSAALGLRANEQFF.

The V and J genes are TRBV6-2 or TRBV6-3 and TRBJ1-5; possible D gene TRBD1, 5 bases. Germline CDR1 reads MNHEY; CDR2 reads SVGEGT. The CDR3 spans 14 residues. V was trimmed by 6 bases and J by 6 bases, leaving 15 bases between them. In nucleotides, the CDR3 is TGTGCCAGCAGCTACCCTTCAGACAGTCAGCCCCAGCATTTT. It codes for CASSYPSDSQPQHF.

The chain has TRBV28 and TRBJ2-7; TRBD1 agrees at 9 bases. The ends lost 10 bases at V and 0 bases at J; junction bases unmatched: 7. The CDR3 length is 14 residues. Germline values: CDR1 MDHEN, CDR2 SYDVKM. CDR3 loop: CATCRDRASYEQYF. CDR3 DNA sequence: TGTGCCACCTGCCGGGACAGGGCCTCCTACGAGCAGTACTTC. The full variable domain, in which reference TRBV28 and TRBJ2-7 provide the parts outside the CDR3, is DVKVTQSSRYLVKRTGEKVFLECVQDMDHENMFWYRQDPGLGLRLIYFSYDVKMKEKGDIPEGYSVSREKKERFSLILESASTNQTSMYLCATCRDRASYEQYFGPGTRLTVT.

This chain links TRBV11-2 with TRBJ2-4; D is perhaps TRBD1 (5 bases). V was trimmed by 5 bases and J by 4 bases, leaving 15 bases between them. CDR1 SGHAT and CDR2 FQNNGV come from the germline V gene. The CDR3 consists of 15 residues. The CDR3 loop is CASSNARGAKNIQYF. CDR3 DNA sequence: TGTGCCAGCAGCAACGCTCGTGGGGCAAAAAACATTCAGTACTTC.

The rearrangement joins TRBV7-2 to TRBJ2-3; 9 positions agree with TRBD2. The CDR3 totals 17 residues. Germline CDR1 reads SGHTA; CDR2 reads FQGNSA. Unmatched junction bases numbered 5, after V lost 0 bases and J lost 1 base. Written as DNA, the CDR3 is TGTGCCAGCAGCTTAGCCATCCTAGCGGGGCGCACAGATACGCAGTATTTT. Translated, it gives CASSLAILAGRTDTQYF.

The rearrangement uses TRBV7-2 and TRBJ1-5; D remains ambiguous. The germline V gene encodes CDR1 SGHTA and CDR2 FQGNSA. The CDR3 consists of 14 residues. Trimming removed 4 bases at V and 2 bases at J, with 9 bases between. Written as DNA, the CDR3 is TGTGCCAGCAGCTCCTCAGAGGGCAATCAGCCCCAGCATTTT. Translated, it gives CASSSSEGNQPQHF.

The chain employs TRBV19 and TRBJ1-5; unclear D gene. Germline assignment: CDR1 LNHDA and CDR2 SQIVND (reference sequence). The CDR3 has 15 amino acids. V lost 6 bases, J lost 5 bases, and 17 bases lay in between. CDR3 coding DNA: TGTGCCAGTAGGATGGGAGTGGGAACGTATCAGCCCCAGCATTTT. Its translation is CASRMGVGTYQPQHF.

V and J are TRBV6-1 and TRBJ2-2; D not resolved. This CDR3 region has 15 residues. V was trimmed by 6 bases and J by 2 bases, leaving 13 bases between them. Germline CDR1 is MNHNS and CDR2 is SASEGT. The CDR3 region is CASSRGRVNTGELFF. CDR3 coding DNA: TGTGCCAGCAGCCGTGGACGGGTAAACACCGGGGAGCTGTTTTTT.

This chain links TRBV2 with TRBJ2-2; D ambiguous. Trimming took off 5 bases at V and 4 bases at J, with 8 bases between the two ends. The CDR3 has 13 residues. Germline V lookup: CDR1 SNHLY, CDR2 FYNNEI. CDR3 sequence reads: CASSTLLTGELFF. Written as DNA, the CDR3 is TGTGCCAGCAGTACCTTGCTCACCGGGGAGCTGTTTTTT.

The DNA of the CDR3 is TGTGCCAGCAGCTTTTACGGTCCCACAGATACGCAGTATTTT. Amino acids: CASSFYGPTDTQYF. The chain couples TRBV7-8 to TRBJ2-3; D ambiguous. Trimming left V 3 bases short and J 2 bases short, with 9 bases between. CDR3 length equals 14 residues. The germline CDR1 and CDR2 sequences are SGHVS and FQNEAQ.

With respect to this clonotype: Because the CDR3's place on the DNA is in doubt, the DNA is left out and the CDR3 is given as listed by TCRdb. The chain employs TRBV7-9 and TRBJ1-1; the listed D gene, TRBD1, was not tested against the DNA. The CDR3 spans 20 residues, counting both ends. Germline-derived CDR1 and CDR2 are SEHNR and FQNEAQ (reference sequence). CDR3 sequence reads: CASRRQGEQYFGPGNTEAFF.

The V call is TRBV4-1, the J call TRBJ1-5, with no clear D. The CDR3 runs to 13 residues. Between the trimmed V and J ends, which lost 2 bases and 4 bases, there was a span of 6 bases. Germline CDR1 MGHRA, CDR2 YSYEKL. The CDR3 DNA is TGCGCCAGCAGCCAACCGGGGAATCAGCCCCAGCATTTT. Its translation is CASSQPGNQPQHF.